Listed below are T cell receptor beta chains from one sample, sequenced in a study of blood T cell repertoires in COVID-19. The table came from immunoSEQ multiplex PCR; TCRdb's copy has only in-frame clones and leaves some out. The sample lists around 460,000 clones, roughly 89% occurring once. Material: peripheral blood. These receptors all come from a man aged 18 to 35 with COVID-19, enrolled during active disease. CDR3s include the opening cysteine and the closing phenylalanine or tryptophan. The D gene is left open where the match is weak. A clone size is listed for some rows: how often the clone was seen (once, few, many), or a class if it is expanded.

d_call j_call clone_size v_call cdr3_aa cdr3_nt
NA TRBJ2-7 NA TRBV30 CAWSVVAGTYEQYF TGTGCCTGGAGTGTGGTGGCGGGAACCTACGAGCAGTACTTC
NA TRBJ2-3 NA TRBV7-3 CASSLKRGDTQYF TGTGCCAGCAGCTTAAAAAGGGGAGATACGCAGTATTTT
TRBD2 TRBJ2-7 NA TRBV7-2 CASGSGGGSYEQYF TGTGCCAGCGGATCCGGGGGGGGTTCCTACGAGCAGTACTTC
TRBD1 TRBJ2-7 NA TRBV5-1 CASALRDRDEQYF TGCGCCAGTGCTCTAAGGGACAGGGACGAGCAGTACTTC
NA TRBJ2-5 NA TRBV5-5 CASSLTGRISQETQYF TGTGCCAGCAGCTTGACAGGGCGAATCTCCCAAGAGACCCAGTACTTC
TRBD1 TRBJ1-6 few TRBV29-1 CSVATGDNSPLHF TGCAGCGTCGCGACAGGGGACAATTCACCCCTCCACTTT
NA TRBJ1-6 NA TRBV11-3 CASSAGTIGSPLHF TGTGCCAGCAGCGCCGGGACTATAGGTTCACCCCTCCACTTT
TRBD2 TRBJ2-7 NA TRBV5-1 CASSFPSGGSYEQYF TGCGCCAGCAGCTTCCCCAGCGGGGGATCCTACGAGCAGTACTTC
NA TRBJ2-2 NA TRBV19 CASSIDLVMRPGELFF TGTGCCAGTAGTATAGATCTAGTAATGAGGCCCGGGGAGCTGTTTTTT
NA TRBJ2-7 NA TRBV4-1 CASSQASGPSYEQYF TGCGCCAGCAGCCAAGCCAGCGGACCCTCCTACGAGCAGTACTTC
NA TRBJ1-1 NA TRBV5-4 CASSGRGTEAFF TGTGCCAGCAGCGGTAGGGGTACTGAAGCTTTCTTT
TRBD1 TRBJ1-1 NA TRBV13 CASSTTGALTEAFF TGTGCCAGCAGCACAACAGGGGCCCTCACTGAAGCTTTCTTT
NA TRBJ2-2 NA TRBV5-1 CASSSKQVGTGELFF TGCGCCAGCAGCAGTAAACAGGTTGGCACCGGGGAGCTGTTTTTT
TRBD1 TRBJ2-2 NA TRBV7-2 CASSKTGDGELFF TGTGCCAGCAGCAAAACAGGGGACGGGGAGCTGTTTTTT
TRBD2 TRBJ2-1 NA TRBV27 CASSPLGASGKDNEQFF TGTGCCAGCAGCCCCTTAGGGGCTAGCGGGAAAGACAATGAGCAGTTCTTC
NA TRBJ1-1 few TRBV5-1 CASSLDGANTEAFF TGCGCCAGCAGCTTGGACGGAGCAAACACTGAAGCTTTCTTT
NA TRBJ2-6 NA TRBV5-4 CASSLERAVSGANVLTF TGTGCCAGCAGCTTGGAGCGCGCGGTCTCTGGGGCCAACGTCCTGACTTTC
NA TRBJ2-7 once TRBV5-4 CASSPSKGTGRGYEQYF TGTGCCAGCAGCCCCTCAAAGGGTACGGGCAGAGGGTACGAGCAGTACTTC
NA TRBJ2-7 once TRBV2 CASSAETNQYF TGTGCCAGCAGTGCGGAGACTAATCAGTACTTC
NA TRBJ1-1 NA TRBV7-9 CASSHRARGQNTEAFF TGTGCCAGCAGCCATCGTGCGCGGGGCCAGAACACTGAAGCTTTCTTT
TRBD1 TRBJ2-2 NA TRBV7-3 CASSSSDRVAGELFF TGTGCCAGCAGCTCGTCGGACAGGGTGGCCGGGGAGCTGTTTTTT
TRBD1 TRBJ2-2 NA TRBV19 CASRPGQGNTGELFF TGTGCCAGTAGACCGGGACAGGGGAACACCGGGGAGCTGTTTTTT
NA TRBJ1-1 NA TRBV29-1 CSVVEVLMNTEAFF TGCAGCGTTGTCGAGGTCCTCATGAACACTGAAGCTTTCTTT
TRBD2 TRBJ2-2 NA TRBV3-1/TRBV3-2 CASSLRGSGGLVGGELFF TGTGCCAGCAGCCTCCGTGGCAGCGGGGGCCTGGTGGGCGGGGAGCTGTTTTTT
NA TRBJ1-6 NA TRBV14 CASSHKSVFRDSSYNSPLHF TGTGCCAGCAGCCATAAGTCGGTCTTCCGGGACTCCTCCTATAATTCACCCCTCCACTTT
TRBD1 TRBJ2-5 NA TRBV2 CASKETGGWETQYF TGTGCCAGCAAAGAGACAGGGGGCTGGGAGACCCAGTACTTC
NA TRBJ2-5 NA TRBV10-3 CAISESQAAQETQYF TGTGCCATCAGTGAGTCCCAAGCGGCCCAAGAGACCCAGTACTTC
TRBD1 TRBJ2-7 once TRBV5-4 CASSLGDRTYEQYF TGTGCCAGCAGCTTAGGGGACAGGACCTACGAGCAGTACTTC
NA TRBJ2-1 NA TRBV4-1 CASSQDQGGAGEQFF TGCGCCAGCAGCCAAGATCAGGGGGGAGCGGGTGAGCAGTTCTTC
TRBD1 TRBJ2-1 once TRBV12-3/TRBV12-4 CASSRQGDEQFF TGTGCCAGCAGCAGACAGGGAGATGAGCAGTTCTTC
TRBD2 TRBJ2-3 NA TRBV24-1 CATSDPSLAGGSTDTQYF TGTGCCACCAGTGATCCCAGTCTAGCGGGAGGCAGCACAGATACGCAGTATTTT
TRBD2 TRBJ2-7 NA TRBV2 CASRGGLAGQYEQYF TGTGCCAGCAGGGGGGGACTAGCGGGGCAGTACGAGCAGTACTTC
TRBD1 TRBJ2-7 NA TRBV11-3 CASSPGQGGYEQYF TGTGCCAGCAGCCCAGGACAGGGAGGATACGAGCAGTACTTC
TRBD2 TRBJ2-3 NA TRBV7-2 CASSIGASGPPPDTQYF TGTGCCAGCAGCATAGGGGCTAGCGGGCCCCCCCCAGATACGCAGTATTTT
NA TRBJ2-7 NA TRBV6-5 CASSLQGWDYEQYF TGTGCCAGCAGTTTACAGGGCTGGGACTACGAGCAGTACTTC
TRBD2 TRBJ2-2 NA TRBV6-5 CASNLLAGETGELFF TGTGCCAGCAATCTACTAGCGGGGGAGACCGGGGAGCTGTTTTTT
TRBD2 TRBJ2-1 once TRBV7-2 CASSSRLAGGREQFF TGTGCCAGCAGCTCGCGACTAGCGGGGGGGCGTGAGCAGTTCTTC
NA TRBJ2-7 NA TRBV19 CATKLAGGNEQYF TGTGCCACCAAACTAGCAGGGGGGAACGAGCAGTACTTC
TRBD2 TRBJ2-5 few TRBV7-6 CASSDSGGAGETQYF TGTGCCAGCAGCGATAGCGGGGGGGCCGGGGAGACCCAGTACTTC
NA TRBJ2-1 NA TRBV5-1 CASSLGLNNEQFF TGCGCCAGCAGCTTGGGACTTAACAATGAGCAGTTCTTC
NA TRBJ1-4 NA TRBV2 CASCPAATNEKLFF TGTGCCAGCTGTCCGGCGGCAACTAATGAAAAACTGTTTTTT
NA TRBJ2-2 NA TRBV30 CAWSPGGIGDTGELFF TGTGCCTGGAGTCCGGGCGGGATCGGCGACACCGGGGAGCTGTTTTTT
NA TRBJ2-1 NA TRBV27 CASSLSTGGSYNEQFF TGTGCCAGCAGTTTATCGACAGGTGGATCCTACAATGAGCAGTTCTTC
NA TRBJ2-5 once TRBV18 CASSPGDLQETQYF TGTGCCAGCTCACCAGGGGACTTACAAGAGACCCAGTACTTC
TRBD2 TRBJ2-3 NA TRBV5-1 CASSRGLAGDTDTQYF TGCGCCAGCAGCAGGGGACTAGCGGGGGACACAGATACGCAGTATTTT
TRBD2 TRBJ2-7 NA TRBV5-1 CASSLGREIFYEQYF TGCGCCAGCAGCTTGGGGCGGGAGATTTTCTACGAGCAGTACTTC
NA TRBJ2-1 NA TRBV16 CASSQLSGPYNEQFF TGTGCCAGCAGCCAATTGAGCGGTCCCTACAATGAGCAGTTCTTC
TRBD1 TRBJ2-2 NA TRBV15 CATSRAGGGELFF TGTGCCACCAGCAGAGCAGGGGGCGGGGAGCTGTTTTTT
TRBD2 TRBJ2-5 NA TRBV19 CASSILAGETQYF TGTGCCAGTAGTATATTAGCGGGAGAGACCCAGTACTTC
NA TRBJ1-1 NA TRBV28 CASTRRLNTEAFF TGTGCCAGCACTAGACGGTTGAACACTGAAGCTTTCTTT
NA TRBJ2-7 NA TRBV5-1 CASSLVEYSAGLYEQYF TGCGCCAGCAGCTTGGTCGAGTACAGCGCAGGACTCTACGAGCAGTACTTC